These 21 T cell receptor beta chains were all obtained from the same sample, sequenced in a study of CD8 T cells in Susac syndrome. RNA in amounts of roughly 0.5 to 1 ug was reverse transcribed with random hexamers. Using its own MiXCR run on the immunoSEQ multiplex PCR reads, TCRdb lists one record per CDR3 protein. The sample has approximately 94,000 distinct CDR3 sequences, 95% seen once. The specimen was CD8+ T cells from PBMCs. The receptor set was obtained from a human donor with Susac syndrome.

The chain joins TRBV7-9 to TRBJ2-3; TRBD1 or TRBD2 may be the D gene (5 bases each). This CDR3 has 14 amino acids. Germline V gives CDR1 SEHNR, CDR2 FQNEAQ (reference sequence). Between the trimmed V and J ends, which lost 2 bases and 5 bases, there was a span of 11 bases. CDR3 sequence reads: CASSLRGEEDTQYF. The CDR3 bases are TGTGCCAGCAGCTTAAGGGGAGAGGAAGATACGCAGTATTTT.

V usage is TRBV4-1 and J usage is TRBJ2-1, with D perhaps TRBD2 (6 bases). This CDR3 is built from 13 residues. Trimming took off 2 bases at V and 10 bases at J, with 12 bases between the two ends. Germline CDR1 and CDR2: MGHRA and YSYEKL. In DNA, the CDR3 is TGCGCCAGCAGCCAACCCCCTGGAGGGGAGCAGTTCTTC. As protein: CASSQPPGGEQFF.

The chain joins TRBV29-1 to TRBJ1-1; 7 bases map to TRBD1. CDR3 length: 12 residues. Germline V gene lookup returns CDR1 SQVTM and CDR2 ANQGSEA. The ends lost 4 bases at V and 7 bases at J; junction bases unmatched: 6. CDR3 region: CSVARGVGEAFF. In nucleotides, the CDR3 is TGCAGCGTTGCCAGGGGGGTTGGTGAAGCTTTCTTT.

J is TRBJ1-6 and V is TRBV18; D is uncertain. The CDR3 length is 12 residues. Germline V gene lookup returns CDR1 KGHSH and CDR2 LQKENI. V was shortened by 3 bases and J by 9 bases, with 6 bases between the two germline ends. The CDR3 reads CASSPPGSPLHF. CDR3 DNA sequence: TGTGCCAGCTCACCCCCCGGTTCACCCCTCCACTTT.

The V call is TRBV29-1, the J call TRBJ1-4; D is ambiguous. CDR3 length equals 13 residues. Per germline, CDR1 SQVTM and CDR2 ANQGSEA. The DNA for the CDR3 is TGCGGCACCACGTCGGACGGAAATGAAAAACTGTTTTTT. As protein: CGTTSDGNEKLFF. The variable domain in full, completed from reference TRBV29-1 and TRBJ1-4, reads SAVISQKPSRDICQRGTSLTIQCQVDSQVTMMFWYRQQPGQSLTLIATANQGSEATYESGFVIDKFPISRPNLTFSTLTVSNMSPEDSSIYLCGTTSDGNEKLFFGSGTQLSVL.

This chain joins TRBV3-1 and TRBJ1-2; the D gene is possibly TRBD1 (6 bases). Germline V gene data show CDR1 as LGHDT and CDR2 as YNNKEL (reference sequence). The CDR3 has 15 residues. Trimming took off 4 bases at V and 5 bases at J, with 17 bases between the two ends. This CDR3 reads CASSLTRTASYGYTF. The CDR3 DNA is TGTGCCAGCAGCCTAACCCGGACAGCTTCTTATGGCTACACCTTC.

The rearrangement joins TRBV28 to TRBJ2-1; 10 nucleotides line up with TRBD2. This CDR3 has 16 residues. After removal of 2 bases from V and 3 bases from J, the junction contained 4 bases not matched to a gene. Germline assignment: CDR1 MDHEN and CDR2 SYDVKM. The CDR3 loop is CASSLSGGVIYNEQFF. The CDR3 DNA reads TGTGCCAGCAGTTTAAGCGGGGGGGTCATCTACAATGAGCAGTTCTTC.

V and J are TRBV5-4 and TRBJ1-2, with D uncertain. From germline, CDR1 is SGHNT and CDR2 YYREEE (reference sequence). The CDR3 runs 11 residues. Trimming took off 0 bases at V and 7 bases at J, with 4 bases between the two ends. The CDR3 loop is CASSLGGGYTF. CDR3 DNA sequence: TGTGCCAGCAGCTTGGGCGGTGGCTACACCTTC.

V and J are TRBV5-1 and TRBJ2-3, with a weak D call TRBD2 (6 bases). CDR1 and CDR2 (germline): SGHRS, YFSETQ. V dropped 0 bases and J dropped 4 bases, with 9 bases sitting between them. This CDR3 comprises 14 residues. The CDR3 here is CASSLAGRPDTQYF. Written as DNA, the CDR3 is TGCGCCAGCAGCTTGGCGGGGAGGCCAGATACGCAGTATTTT.

The chain combines TRBV6-4 with TRBJ2-5; 9 positions match TRBD2. The length of the CDR3 is 15 residues. Losses at the gene ends were 0 bases for V and 1 base for J; bases not matched to a gene: 0. Looked up from germline, CDR1 is MRHNA and CDR2 is SNTAGT. CDR3 nucleotides: TGTGCCAGCAGTGACTCTAGCGGGGGCCAAGAGACCCAGTACTTC. Its protein is CASSDSSGGQETQYF.

The chain recombines TRBV20-1 with TRBJ1-1; D is undetermined. CDR1 DFQATT and CDR2 SNEGSKA come from the germline V gene (reference sequence). With 6 bases removed from V and 1 base from J, the gap between germline ends came to 9 bases. This CDR3 is built from 12 residues. CDR3 DNA sequence: TGCAGTGCCCGCCCGGAGAACACTGAAGCTTTCTTT. Encoded protein: CSARPENTEAFF.

J is TRBJ2-3 and V is TRBV2; D not resolved. The germline V and J ends were trimmed by 1 base and 2 bases, with 10 bases remaining between them. Germline CDR1 reads SNHLY; CDR2 reads FYNNEI. CDR3 size: 15 residues. The CDR3 DNA reads TGTGCCAGCAGTGAAGGGCTCGACCCCACAGATACGCAGTATTTT. Encoded protein: CASSEGLDPTDTQYF.

The V call is TRBV2, the J call TRBJ1-2; no reliable D call. The V and J ends lost 7 bases and 4 bases respectively, with 19 bases between them. Germline V gene data show CDR1 as SNHLY and CDR2 as FYNNEI. The CDR3 is made up of 15 amino acids. For the CDR3, the DNA is TGTGCCAGCAAGGGCAGCGCTGAATCCCGCTATGGCTACACCTTC. Protein sequence: CASKGSAESRYGYTF.

This rearrangement joins TRBV27 to TRBJ2-7; D ambiguous. Germline V CDR1 and CDR2: MNHEY, SMNVEV (reference sequence). Trimming took off 0 bases at V and 9 bases at J, with 12 bases between the two ends. The CDR3 runs 13 residues. The CDR3 DNA reads as TGTGCCAGCAGTTTATCATCCAGAGCACCGCAGTACTTC. It yields the protein CASSLSSRAPQYF.

The chain combines TRBV29-1 with TRBJ2-7, with D perhaps matching TRBD1 (6 bases). CDR1 and CDR2 from the germline V gene are SQVTM and ANQGSEA. This CDR3 has 13 amino acids. Trimming took off 5 bases at V and 6 bases at J, with 17 bases between the two ends. The CDR3 region has the DNA TGCAGCGTTATCGGGCAGGGGAGAGGCGAGCAGTACTTC. This translates into CSVIGQGRGEQYF.

This clonotype was counted only a few times. This chain links TRBV11-3 with TRBJ2-1; 8 bases line up with TRBD2. The germline V gene has CDR1 SGHNT and CDR2 YENEEA. The CDR3 runs 20 residues. J lost 4 bases, V lost 5 bases, and 22 bases had no gene match. CDR3 sequence: CASSIRIDGSGRPAYNEQFF. CDR3 sequence (DNA): TGTGCCAGCAGCATTAGAATTGATGGGAGCGGGAGACCCGCTTACAATGAGCAGTTCTTC.

V is TRBV2 and J is TRBJ2-1, with 10 bases matching TRBD2. J lost 5 bases, V lost 9 bases, and 7 bases had no gene match. Germline loops: CDR1 SNHLY, CDR2 FYNNEI. This CDR3 comprises 14 residues. CDR3 nucleotides: TGTGCCAGAAGTTGGACTAGCGGAAACAATGAGCAGTTCTTC. Translated: CARSWTSGNNEQFF.

The rearrangement uses TRBV28 and TRBJ2-5; D remains ambiguous. This CDR3 contains 9 residues. Looked up from germline, CDR1 is MDHEN and CDR2 is SYDVKM. The V end was cut by 8 bases, the J end by 8 bases, with 6 bases between. As DNA, the CDR3 is TGTGCCAGCGGGCGAACCCAGTACTTC. Encoded protein: CASGRTQYF.

The V gene is TRBV20-1, the J gene TRBJ1-2; unclear D gene. V was pared by 2 bases and J by 7 bases, with 14 bases between. This CDR3 has 13 amino acids. Germline V gene lookup returns CDR1 DFQATT and CDR2 SNEGSKA (reference sequence). The CDR3 DNA is TGCAGTGCTAGAACGAATCAGAAGAGTGGCTACACCTTC. Translation gives CSARTNQKSGYTF.

The V and J genes are TRBV5-6 and TRBJ1-1, with 7 bases fitting TRBD1. Unmatched junction bases numbered 6, after V lost 1 base and J lost 0 bases. CDR1 SGHDT and CDR2 YYEEEE come from the germline V gene. This CDR3 comprises 16 residues. This CDR3 is CASSLSDRFLNTEAFF. CDR3 DNA sequence: TGTGCCAGCAGCTTGTCGGACAGGTTTTTGAACACTGAAGCTTTCTTT. Full variable domain (outside the CDR3, taken from reference TRBV5-6 and TRBJ1-1): DAGVTQSPTHLIKTRGQQVTLRCSPKSGHDTVSWYQQALGQGPQFIFQYYEEEERQRGNFPDRFSGHQFPNYSSELNVNALLLGDSALYLCASSLSDRFLNTEAFFGQGTRLTVV.

The chain combines TRBV5-4 with TRBJ2-7; D is perhaps TRBD2 (7 bases). The CDR3 loop spans 13 amino acids. Germline V gene data show CDR1 as SGHNT and CDR2 as YYREEE (reference sequence). V dropped 4 bases and J dropped 6 bases, with 14 bases sitting between them. This CDR3 reads CASSQPGGSEQYF. The CDR3 region has the DNA TGTGCCAGCAGCCAGCCGGGGGGCTCCGAGCAGTACTTC.